This T cell receptor beta chain was retrieved from a study of CD8+ T cells in alopecia areata. Specified treatment: oral pan-JAK inhibitor, 5-10 mg twice daily. Lesional scalp punch biopsies and peripheral blood came from alopecia areata patients. Germline V CDR1 and CDR2: GTSNPN, SVGIG (reference sequence). There are 14 residues in the CDR3. Comments on this clone: Its matching antigen is unknown. A read error may produce the germline difference seen at one junction end.

After isolation, RNA underwent reverse transcription to generate cDNA as the sequencing template. Generated by immunoSEQ multiplex PCR, the TCRdb table keeps only in-frame clones and is missing some. The sample includes roughly 200,000 clones, more than 55% of them seen just once. Notes on the study in general: In scalp and blood during tofacitinib, many expanded lesional clones persisted.

The chain couples TRBV30 to TRBJ1-1, with TRBD1 matching 9 bases. Here the sequenced sample was CD4+ T cells sorted from blood, taken at week 4, from a patient treated with tofacitinib. The TCR was taken from a human donor with alopecia areata. CDR3 residues: CAWRLDRGNAEAFF. Here the CDR3 DNA reads TGTGCCTGGAGATTAGACAGGGGGAACGCTGAAGCTTTCTTT.